Listed here are 18 T cell receptor beta chains from one sample, sequenced in a study of blood T cell repertoires in COVID-19. Profiling relied on immunoSEQ multiplex PCR, and the TCRdb table lists in-frame clones only, not all of them. The table records 370,000 or so clones, approximately 80% of them present only once. Source material: peripheral blood. The receptors originated from a human donor with acute or convalescent COVID-19. The donor label of this sample is uncertain.

This rearrangement joins TRBV4-2 to TRBJ2-3; TRBD2 aligns across 12 bases. With V trimmed by 0 bases and J by 2 bases, 3 bases remained unmatched. Germline CDR1 LGHNA, CDR2 YNFKEQ. This CDR3 comprises 17 residues. The CDR3 is CASSQDLAGGPTDTQYF. The CDR3 region has the DNA TGTGCCAGCAGCCAAGACCTAGCGGGAGGGCCCACAGATACGCAGTATTTT.

This chain connects TRBV5-6 to TRBJ2-7; 9 bases agree with TRBD2. There are 17 residues in the CDR3. The J segment lost 6 bases and the V segment lost 1 base, leaving 14 bases of the junction unmatched. Germline V gene sequence: CDR1 SGHDT, CDR2 YYEEEE. CDR3 residues: CASSLNLRWSSGVEQYF. CDR3 nucleotide sequence: TGTGCCAGCAGCTTGAATTTGAGGTGGTCTAGCGGGGTCGAGCAGTACTTC.

The V call is TRBV7-8, the J call TRBJ1-5; 7 positions match TRBD1. Germline lookup yields CDR1 SGHVS and CDR2 FQNEAQ. V lost 5 bases, J lost 0 bases, and 4 bases stayed unmatched. The CDR3 totals 15 residues. The CDR3 DNA reads TGTGCCAGCAGCCTGACAGGGATTAGCAATCAGCCCCAGCATTTT. It encodes CASSLTGISNQPQHF.

The chain recombines TRBV30 with TRBJ2-7; 9 bases match TRBD2. V shed 6 bases, J shed 2 bases, and the junction held 5 bases outside the gene matches. The V gene's germline CDR1 is GTSNPN and CDR2 SVGIG (reference sequence). This CDR3 spans 13 amino acids. CDR3 region: CACTSGSPYEQYF. The CDR3 coding sequence is TGTGCCTGTACTAGCGGGTCCCCCTACGAGCAGTACTTC.

The chain has TRBV5-1 and TRBJ1-4; 7 nucleotides match TRBD1. Losses at the gene ends were 3 bases for V and 8 bases for J; bases not matched to a gene: 10. The CDR3 is 15 residues long. Germline CDR1 and CDR2: SGHRS and YFSETQ. The CDR3, as DNA: TGCGCCAGCAGCTCGACAGGGCAGTTGCGAGAAAAACTGTTTTTT. It specifies CASSSTGQLREKLFF.

This clone has just a few counts. The junction does not match germline at one end; this may be a read error. The rearrangement links TRBV2 to TRBJ1-6, with D maybe TRBD1 (6 bases). Germline V gene sequence: CDR1 SNHLY, CDR2 FYNNEI. The CDR3 has 14 residues. The DNA of the CDR3 is TGTGCCGGCAGGAGGGGGTCCTATAATTCACCCCTCCACTTT. Residues: CAGRRGSYNSPLHF.

This chain uses TRBV3-1 (or the pseudogene TRBV3-2) with TRBJ1-2; D may be TRBD1 (6 bases). The CDR3 is made up of 15 amino acids. Germline V lookup: CDR1 LGHDT, CDR2 YNNKEL (reference sequence). V was clipped by 1 base and J by 7 bases, with 16 bases between them. In DNA, the CDR3 is TGTGCCAGCAGCCAAGGCGGGGGGCCTATGGGTGGCTACACCTTC. Protein sequence: CASSQGGGPMGGYTF.

The sample holds a few counts of this clone. This rearrangement joins TRBV28 to TRBJ1-3, with D possibly matching TRBD1 (6 bases). This CDR3 spans 14 amino acids. The V gene lost 1 base and the J gene lost 4 bases, with 8 bases spanning the gap. Germline assignment: CDR1 MDHEN and CDR2 SYDVKM. The CDR3 region has the DNA TGTGCCAGCAGTTTATCAGGGGCCGGAAACACCATATATTTT. Its translation is CASSLSGAGNTIYF.

There are many counts of this clone. The CDR3 sequence: CSASPLAGGRNEQFF. DNA for the CDR3: TGCAGTGCTAGTCCGCTAGCGGGAGGGAGGAATGAGCAGTTCTTC. The genes are TRBV20-1 and TRBJ2-1; the match to TRBD2 covers 12 bases. From germline, CDR1 is DFQATT and CDR2 SNEGSKA (reference sequence). The trim removed 3 bases at V and 7 bases at J, leaving 7 bases unmatched. This CDR3 spans 15 amino acids.

This clone was found a few times. The chain uses TRBV5-4 and TRBJ2-4, with D perhaps matching TRBD2 (8 bases). The CDR3 has 16 residues. CDR1 and CDR2 (germline): SGHNT, YYREEE (reference sequence). Trimming removed 3 bases from V and 5 bases from J, with 18 bases in between. In DNA form, the CDR3 reads TGTGCCAGCAGCTCCGGGACTAGTAGGGGGCAAAACATTCAGTACTTC. This encodes CASSSGTSRGQNIQYF. The full variable domain, with the rest looked up from reference TRBV5-4 and TRBJ2-4, is ETGVTQSPTHLIKTRGQQVTLRCSSQSGHNTVSWYQQALGQGPQFIFQYYREEENGRGNFPPRFSGLQFPNYSSELNVNALELDDSALYLCASSSGTSRGQNIQYFGAGTRLSVL.

This chain joins TRBV19 and TRBJ1-2; 7 positions agree with TRBD1. V lost 5 bases to trimming and J lost 3 bases; unmatched junction nucleotides: 9. The germline CDR1 and CDR2 sequences are LNHDA and SQIVND (reference sequence). The CDR3 runs 15 residues. CDR3 DNA sequence: TGTGCCAGTAGTCTGGGTCCGCAGGGGGACTATGGCTACACCTTC. Translated: CASSLGPQGDYGYTF.

Of note for this clone: The sample carries other DNA sequences with the same CDR3. J is TRBJ1-6 and V is TRBV18; TRBD1 matches 9 bases. Germline V gene data show CDR1 as KGHSH and CDR2 as LQKENI. J was trimmed by 10 bases and V by 4 bases; bases with no gene match: 5. The CDR3 sequence is 14 residues long. DNA of the CDR3: TGTGCCAGCTCACAGGACAGGGGTGGCTCACCCCTCCACTTT. Amino acid sequence: CASSQDRGGSPLHF. Together with reference TRBV18 and TRBJ1-6, the CDR3 gives the full variable domain: NAGVMQNPRHLVRRRGQEARLRCSPMKGHSHVYWYRQLPEEGLKFMVYLQKENIIDESGMPKERFSAEFPKEGPSILRIQQVVRGDSAAYFCASSQDRGGSPLHFGNGTRLTVT.

CDR3 loop: CASSYLAVHGTDTQYF. The CDR3 DNA reads TGTGCCAGCAGTTATCTAGCGGTTCATGGCACAGATACGCAGTATTTT. The chain has TRBV6-5 and TRBJ2-3, with 7 nucleotides matching TRBD2. Germline V gene data show CDR1 as MNHEY and CDR2 as SVGAGI. The CDR3 covers 16 residues. J gave up 1 base and V 3 bases, and 7 bases lay outside the gene matches.

V is TRBV3-1 (or the pseudogene TRBV3-2) and J is TRBJ1-3; a possible D gene is TRBD1 (6 bases). Germline V gives CDR1 LGHDT, CDR2 YNNKEL (reference sequence). The CDR3 spans 15 residues. V was shortened by 3 bases and J by 4 bases, with 13 bases between the two germline ends. The CDR3 DNA reads TGTGCCAGCAGCCAGCAGGGGTCTGCGGGAAACACCATATATTTT. This gives the protein CASSQQGSAGNTIYF.

This clone was observed once. This chain links TRBV19 with TRBJ1-4; D might be TRBD1 (5 bases). V shed 4 bases and J shed 8 bases, with 14 bases lying between them. The CDR3 extends over 14 amino acids. The germline gives CDR1 LNHDA, CDR2 SQIVND (reference sequence). The CDR3 spells CASSTGTLGEKLFF. CDR3 nucleotide sequence: TGTGCCAGTAGTACCGGGACTTTGGGAGAAAAACTGTTTTTT. Together with reference TRBV19 and TRBJ1-4, the CDR3 gives the full variable domain: DGGITQSPKYLFRKEGQNVTLSCEQNLNHDAMYWYRQDPGQGLRLIYYSQIVNDFQKGDIAEGYSVSREKKESFPLTVTSAQKNPTAFYLCASSTGTLGEKLFFGSGTQLSVL.

The rearrangement uses TRBV5-6 and TRBJ2-5; unclear D gene. CDR1 and CDR2 from the germline V gene are SGHDT and YYEEEE. Between the trimmed V and J ends, which lost 3 bases and 0 bases, there was a span of 6 bases. The CDR3 totals 13 residues. This CDR3 is CASSYDNQETQYF. The CDR3 DNA reads as TGTGCCAGCAGCTACGACAACCAAGAGACCCAGTACTTC.

The chain recombines TRBV28 with TRBJ1-3; possibly TRBD1 for D (5 bases). V was pared by 2 bases and J by 7 bases, with 18 bases between. CDR3 length: 16 amino acids. Per the germline V gene, CDR1 is MDHEN and CDR2 is SYDVKM. The CDR3 loop is CASSLGGAKIGNTIYF. The CDR3 DNA follows: TGTGCCAGCAGTTTAGGTGGGGCGAAGATCGGGAACACCATATATTTT.

This chain links TRBV2 with TRBJ1-3; TRBD1 matches at 9 bases. CDR1 and CDR2 (germline): SNHLY, FYNNEI. This CDR3 region has 15 residues. The ends lost 6 bases at V and 2 bases at J; junction bases unmatched: 5. In DNA form, the CDR3 reads TGTGCCAGCAGATCGACAGGGGGTGCTGGAAACACCATATATTTT. Amino acid sequence: CASRSTGGAGNTIYF.